The 28 T cell receptor beta chains below all came from one sample that was sequenced in a study of spatial heterogeneity in lung cancer. Specified time point: sample taken at primary tumor resection. Sequencing was performed on whole RNA extracted from tumor and nontumor lung tissue, or from frozen PBMC, and the material was left unsorted. TCRdb redid the calling of the 5' RACE reads with MiXCR, one entry per CDR3 protein. Of roughly 100,000 distinct CDR3 sequences in the sample, around 8.6% were seen once. The material sequenced was PBMCs, taken at surgery. Receptors originate from a male donor with early-stage non-small cell lung cancer.

This clonotype has at least ten counts. J is TRBJ1-5 and V is TRBV28; 7 positions match TRBD1. The CDR3 length is 14 residues. Germline CDR1 is MDHEN and CDR2 is SYDVKM. The V gene end was trimmed by 6 bases and the J gene end by 3 bases; junction bases not matched to a gene: 5. This CDR3 reads CASRDRAFNQPQHF. In DNA form, the CDR3 reads TGTGCCAGCAGAGACAGGGCCTTCAATCAGCCCCAGCATTTT.

At least ten counts were recorded for this clonotype. The chain combines TRBV6-5 with TRBJ1-4; TRBD1 agrees at 7 bases. This CDR3 has 15 amino acids. Germline V gives CDR1 MNHEY, CDR2 SVGAGI. Losses at the gene ends were 5 bases for V and 7 bases for J; bases not matched to a gene: 10. In DNA form, the CDR3 reads TGTGCCAGCAGTCGGGACAGCGGACGAGGTGAAAAACTGTTTTTT. It specifies CASSRDSGRGEKLFF.

This clonotype was recorded at least ten times. This rearrangement joins TRBV29-1 to TRBJ2-7; D may be TRBD2 (5 bases). The CDR3 has 13 amino acids. V was pared by 6 bases and J by 2 bases, with 14 bases between. Germline-derived CDR1 and CDR2 are SQVTM and ANQGSEA. DNA of the CDR3: TGCAGCGTCAGCGGAAGCCGAACCTACGAGCAGTACTTC. Residues: CSVSGSRTYEQYF.

This clonotype has just a few counts. CDR3 DNA: TGCGCCAGCACATTTGGGTTTAAAGAGCAGTACTTC. Protein: CASTFGFKEQYF. V usage is TRBV10-2 and J usage is TRBJ2-7; no clear D. V dropped 7 bases and J dropped 7 bases, with 14 bases sitting between them. This CDR3 is 12 amino acids long. CDR1 is WSHSY, CDR2 SAAADI, per germline.

The chain joins TRBV20-1 to TRBJ2-1, with a possible D match to TRBD1 (6 bases). Germline V lookup: CDR1 DFQATT, CDR2 SNEGSKA (reference sequence). This CDR3 region has 16 residues. Trimming pared 1 base from V and 7 bases from J, leaving 20 bases between. Here the CDR3 reads CSARGLQGLLGNEQFF. CDR3 DNA sequence: TGCAGTGCTAGAGGTCTGCAGGGGTTGTTAGGTAATGAGCAGTTCTTC.

The V gene is TRBV7-2, the J gene TRBJ2-1; TRBD2 matches at 7 bases. Germline CDR1 and CDR2: SGHTA and FQGNSA. Germline trimming cut 2 bases from V and 9 bases from J; bases unmatched to any gene: 10. CDR3 length: 15 amino acids. The CDR3 coding sequence is TGTGCCAGCAGCTTAAATAGTCTGGGGGAGGGTGAGCAGTTCTTC. It yields the protein CASSLNSLGEGEQFF.

This clonotype was detected a few times. The V call is TRBV7-2, the J call TRBJ1-2; D possibly corresponds to TRBD1 (5 bases). CDR3 length equals 17 residues. The V gene lost 3 bases and the J gene lost 4 bases, with 21 bases spanning the gap. Germline assignment: CDR1 SGHTA and CDR2 FQGNSA. The CDR3 bases are TGTGCCAGCAGCTTCTTCAGGGATTTGGGTTTAGGCTATGGCTACACCTTC. This sequence encodes CASSFFRDLGLGYGYTF.

The gene calls are TRBV29-1 and TRBJ2-1; 14 bases match TRBD2. The V gene end was trimmed by 8 bases and the J gene end by 0 bases; junction bases not matched to a gene: 6. The length of the CDR3 is 16 residues. CDR1 and CDR2 (germline): SQVTM, ANQGSEA. CDR3 DNA: TGCAGCACGACTAGCGGGAGGGTGAGCTCCTACAATGAGCAGTTCTTC. It yields the protein CSTTSGRVSSYNEQFF.

Many counts were recorded for this clonotype. V usage is TRBV5-1 and J usage is TRBJ2-1; D unclear. The CDR3 has 15 amino acids. Trimming removed 2 bases from V and 0 bases from J, with 9 bases in between. CDR1 is SGHRS, CDR2 YFSETQ, per germline. The CDR3 here is CASSFTDSSYNEQFF. CDR3 in DNA: TGCGCCAGCAGCTTCACGGATAGCTCCTACAATGAGCAGTTCTTC.

V and J are TRBV7-9 and TRBJ2-7; a weak D match, TRBD2 (6 bases). Germline CDR1 reads SEHNR; CDR2 reads FQNEAQ (reference sequence). This CDR3 is 13 amino acids long. V was cut by 5 bases and J by 6 bases, with 14 bases left in between. The CDR3 DNA is TGTGCCAGCAGCCCTGGGACTTACGGCGAGCAGTACTTC. This sequence encodes CASSPGTYGEQYF.

This clonotype was found many times. V gene TRBV6-5 combines with J gene TRBJ2-5; D might be TRBD2 (5 bases). CDR3 length: 12 amino acids. Germline values: CDR1 MNHEY, CDR2 SVGAGI. Trimming pared 4 bases from V and 7 bases from J, leaving 10 bases between. CDR3 sequence reads: CASSFPEGTQYF. CDR3 in DNA: TGTGCCAGCAGTTTCCCCGAGGGGACCCAGTACTTC.

This clonotype was counted at least ten times. V is TRBV20-1 and J is TRBJ2-5, with 8 bases fitting TRBD1. Germline CDR1 and CDR2: DFQATT and SNEGSKA (reference sequence). V shed 5 bases, J shed 6 bases, and the junction held 14 bases outside the gene matches. CDR3 length: 15 residues. The CDR3 nucleotides read TGCAGTGCTCCACCCCAACCCGGACAGGGAAAGACCCAGTACTTC. Residues: CSAPPQPGQGKTQYF.

The table lists this clonotype with many counts. The gene calls are TRBV29-1 and TRBJ2-2; 12 bases match TRBD2. The germline CDR1 and CDR2 sequences are SQVTM and ANQGSEA. The length of the CDR3 is 14 residues. V lost 7 bases, J lost 7 bases, and 7 bases stayed unmatched. The CDR3, as DNA: TGCAGCGCGAGGACTAGCGGGACGGACGGGGAGCTGTTTTTT. Its protein is CSARTSGTDGELFF.

The table lists this clonotype with many counts. V is TRBV3-1 and J is TRBJ1-1, with D tentatively TRBD1 (6 bases). There are 14 residues in the CDR3. V lost 1 base and J 4 bases, leaving 10 bases between the germline ends. CDR1 is LGHDT, CDR2 YNNKEL, per germline (reference sequence). CDR3 bases: TGTGCCAGCAGCCAAGGGGCAGGGGTCACTGAAGCTTTCTTT. Translating gives CASSQGAGVTEAFF.

A few counts support this clonotype. The rearrangement uses TRBV29-1 and TRBJ2-5; D is ambiguous. The CDR3 length is 13 residues. V shed 3 bases and J shed 3 bases, with 11 bases lying between them. In germline, CDR1 is SQVTM, CDR2 ANQGSEA. Here the CDR3 reads CSVERGGKETQYF. Written as DNA, the CDR3 is TGCAGCGTTGAGCGCGGCGGAAAAGAGACCCAGTACTTC.

This clonotype has at least ten counts. The chain has TRBV28 and TRBJ2-4, with 7 bases fitting TRBD2. Germline V CDR1 and CDR2: MDHEN, SYDVKM. CDR3 length: 15 amino acids. Trimming cost V 7 bases and J 0 bases; bases outside gene matches: 6. CDR3 coding DNA: TGTGCCAGCAATCAAGCGGGACTAGCCAAAAACATTCAGTACTTC. This sequence encodes CASNQAGLAKNIQYF.

The chain joins TRBV4-3 to TRBJ1-2; D not resolved. Trimming took off 0 bases at V and 8 bases at J, with 13 bases between the two ends. CDR1 LGHNA and CDR2 YSLEER come from the germline V gene. The CDR3 consists of 14 residues. The DNA for the CDR3 is TGCGCCAGCAGCCAAGACGGGCGGGTAGGCGGCTACACCTTC. Amino acids: CASSQDGRVGGYTF.

The sample holds a few counts of this clonotype. The rearrangement uses TRBV6-5 and TRBJ1-6; D gene unclear. CDR1 MNHEY and CDR2 SVGAGI come from the germline V gene. CDR3 length equals 13 residues. V was trimmed by 7 bases and J by 7 bases, leaving 11 bases between them. The CDR3, as DNA: TGTGCCAGCACCTCGTCGGGGAATTCACCCCTCCACTTT. Its translation: CASTSSGNSPLHF.

This clonotype has ten or more counts. CDR3 DNA: TGCGCCAGCAGTCCTATTCCTGGCGGGGGGACCTACGAGCAGTACTTC. It codes for CASSPIPGGGTYEQYF. V and J are TRBV5-1 and TRBJ2-7; 8 bases agree with TRBD2. V was pared by 5 bases and J by 2 bases, with 12 bases of the junction left unmatched. From germline, CDR1 is SGHRS and CDR2 YFSETQ. CDR3 size: 16 residues.

This clonotype was seen at least ten times. This chain connects TRBV7-3 to TRBJ1-2; 8 bases match TRBD1. Germline CDR1 and CDR2: SGHTA and FQGTGA. The V and J ends lost 5 bases and 6 bases, in that order; junction bases with no gene match: 8. The CDR3 has 14 amino acids. CDR3 protein: CASSPRQGRDGYTF. In DNA form, the CDR3 reads TGTGCCAGCAGCCCCAGACAGGGGAGGGATGGCTACACCTTC.

V is TRBV24-1 and J is TRBJ1-4; TRBD1 aligns across 7 bases. V dropped 5 bases and J dropped 7; count of bases not matched to a gene: 6. The CDR3 has 14 amino acids. Per germline, CDR1 KGHDR and CDR2 SFDVKD. Here the CDR3 reads CATSGPGTAEKLFF. In DNA form, the CDR3 reads TGTGCCACCAGTGGCCCTGGGACAGCTGAAAAACTGTTTTTT.

In its sample, this clonotype was seen many times. The CDR3 reads CASTYQGEYTGELFF. CDR3 coding DNA: TGTGCCAGCACTTATCAGGGGGAGTACACCGGGGAGCTGTTTTTT. The rearrangement uses TRBV28 and TRBJ2-2, with 7 bases identical to TRBD1. The CDR3 runs to 15 residues. CDR1 is MDHEN, CDR2 SYDVKM, per germline. V trimming: 7 bases; J trimming: 3 bases; junction bases outside the gene matches: 8. Together with reference TRBV28 and TRBJ2-2, the CDR3 gives the full variable domain: DVKVTQSSRYLVKRTGEKVFLECVQDMDHENMFWYRQDPGLGLRLIYFSYDVKMKEKGDIPEGYSVSREKKERFSLILESASTNQTSMYLCASTYQGEYTGELFFGEGSRLTVL.

The table lists this clonotype with many counts. The gene calls are TRBV29-1 and TRBJ2-1; no clear D gene. Germline V CDR1 and CDR2: SQVTM, ANQGSEA. V was clipped by 1 base and J by 4 bases, with 5 bases between them. CDR3 length: 12 residues. CDR3 DNA: TGCAGCGTTGAAGGGCAGTACAATGAGCAGTTCTTC. This encodes CSVEGQYNEQFF.

This clonotype was picked up a small number of times. The V gene is TRBV12-3 or TRBV12-4, the J gene TRBJ2-7; no reliable D call. This CDR3 region has 13 residues. Trimming shortened V by 2 bases and J by 2 bases, and 7 bases separated the two germline ends. CDR3 sequence: CASSLNAAYEQYF. CDR3 nucleotide sequence: TGTGCCAGCAGTTTAAACGCTGCCTACGAGCAGTACTTC.

This clonotype has ten or more counts. The chain is built from TRBV20-1 and TRBJ2-3, with a weak D call TRBD2 (6 bases). The V and J ends lost 1 base and 2 bases respectively, with 16 bases between them. This CDR3 has 16 residues. Germline V lookup: CDR1 DFQATT, CDR2 SNEGSKA (reference sequence). The CDR3 DNA follows: TGCAGTGCTAGAGGGGTCTTCGCGGGACCCACAGATACGCAGTATTTT. It yields the protein CSARGVFAGPTDTQYF.

This clonotype showed up many times. J is TRBJ2-1 and V is TRBV5-1, with TRBD2 identical over 11 bases. Germline V lookup: CDR1 SGHRS, CDR2 YFSETQ. The CDR3 has 17 residues. Losses at the gene ends were 2 bases for V and 1 base for J; bases not matched to a gene: 5. CDR3 in amino acids: CASSLRTSGSSYNEQFF. In nucleotides, the CDR3 is TGCGCCAGCAGCTTAAGGACTAGCGGGTCTTCCTACAATGAGCAGTTCTTC.

The chain couples TRBV20-1 to TRBJ2-5, with 7 bases fitting TRBD2. The germline V gene encodes CDR1 DFQATT and CDR2 SNEGSKA (reference sequence). J lost 5 bases, V lost 1 base, and 13 bases had no gene match. This CDR3 contains 16 residues. The CDR3 DNA is TGCAGTGCTAGAGGTTTCGCGCGGGAGCGGATGGAGACCCAGTACTTC. Residues: CSARGFARERMETQYF.

This clonotype was counted at least ten times. The V and J genes are TRBV12-3 or TRBV12-4 and TRBJ2-3; TRBD2 agrees at 8 bases. CDR3 length: 14 amino acids. The V segment lost 11 bases and the J segment 1 base; nucleotides outside the gene matches: 8. CDR3 loop: CASRPAGGTDTQYF. The DNA for the CDR3 is TGTGCCTCCCGCCCAGCGGGGGGCACAGATACGCAGTATTTT.